This TCR beta chain was obtained from a study of control samples from healthy donors and cancer patients. Libraries were prepared by immunoSEQ multiplex PCR; TCRdb keeps only in-frame clonotypes and omits some of them. The sample carries about 86,000 clones, 85% to 95% recorded once. The V gene's germline CDR1 is MNHEY and CDR2 SMNVEV (reference sequence). CDR3 length: 13 residues. With 5 bases removed from V and 4 bases from J, the gap between germline ends came to 11 bases. The specimen was blood. This TCR was recovered from a woman aged 25 to 39 in good health. The chain joins TRBV27 to TRBJ1-1; no clear D. The CDR3 bases are TGTGCCAGCAGTCAGTGGAGATCCACTGAAGCTTTCTTT. It encodes CASSQWRSTEAFF.